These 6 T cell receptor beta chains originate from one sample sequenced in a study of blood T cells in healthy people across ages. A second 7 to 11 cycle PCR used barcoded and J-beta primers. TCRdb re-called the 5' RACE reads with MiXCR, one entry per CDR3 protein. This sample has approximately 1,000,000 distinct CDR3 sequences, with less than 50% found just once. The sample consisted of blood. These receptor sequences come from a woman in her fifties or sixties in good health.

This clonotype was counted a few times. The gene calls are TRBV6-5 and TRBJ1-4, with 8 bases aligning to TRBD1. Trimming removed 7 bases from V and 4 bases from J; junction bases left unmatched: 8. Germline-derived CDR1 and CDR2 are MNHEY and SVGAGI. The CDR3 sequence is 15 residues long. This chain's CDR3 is CASTPSTGVNEKLFF. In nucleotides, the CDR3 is TGTGCCAGCACCCCCTCGACAGGGGTTAATGAAAAACTGTTTTTT.

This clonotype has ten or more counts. CDR3 amino acids: CSAMYRRGLYNEQYF. The CDR3 nucleotides read TGCAGTGCCATGTATCGACGGGGCCTCTACAATGAGCAGTACTTC. This chain joins TRBV20-1 and TRBJ2-1; possibly TRBD1 or TRBD2 for D (5 bases each). The J call may be mistaken, given a closer DNA end match to TRBJ2-7. CDR3 length: 15 amino acids. Germline V gene lookup returns CDR1 DFQATT and CDR2 SNEGSKA (reference sequence).

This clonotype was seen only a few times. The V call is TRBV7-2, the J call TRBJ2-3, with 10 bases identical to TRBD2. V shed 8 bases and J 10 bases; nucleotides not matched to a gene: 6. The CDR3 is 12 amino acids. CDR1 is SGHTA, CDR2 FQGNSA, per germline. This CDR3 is CASRASGRSQYF. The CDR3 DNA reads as TGTGCCAGCCGGGCTAGCGGGAGATCGCAGTATTTT.

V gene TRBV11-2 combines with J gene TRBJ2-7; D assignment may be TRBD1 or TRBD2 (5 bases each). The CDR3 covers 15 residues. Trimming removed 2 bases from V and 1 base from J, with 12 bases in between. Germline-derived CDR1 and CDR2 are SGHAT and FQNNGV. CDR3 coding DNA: TGTGCCAGCAGCTTAAGCTGGGGACGATCCTACGAGCAGTACTTC. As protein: CASSLSWGRSYEQYF.

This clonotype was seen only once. CDR3: CASSLYPGQYNEQFF. CDR3 nucleotide sequence: TGTGCCAGCAGCCTATACCCGGGACAGTACAATGAGCAGTTCTTC. This chain connects TRBV7-3 to TRBJ2-1; 7 positions agree with TRBD1. The CDR3 sequence is 15 residues long. The germline V gene has CDR1 SGHTA and CDR2 FQGTGA. With V trimmed by 5 bases and J by 4 bases, 8 bases remained unmatched. Supplemented by reference TRBV7-3 and TRBJ2-1, the full variable domain reads GAGVSQTPSNKVTEKGKYVELRCDPISGHTALYWYRQSLGQGPEFLIYFQGTGAADDSGLPNDRFFAVRPEGSVSTLKIQRTERGDSAVYLCASSLYPGQYNEQFFGPGTRLTVL.

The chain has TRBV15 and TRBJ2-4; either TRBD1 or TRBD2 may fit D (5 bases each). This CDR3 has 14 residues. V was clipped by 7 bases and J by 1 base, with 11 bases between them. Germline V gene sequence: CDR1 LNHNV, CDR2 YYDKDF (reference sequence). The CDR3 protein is CATTGTGAKNIQYF. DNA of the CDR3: TGTGCCACCACCGGGACGGGCGCCAAAAACATTCAGTACTTC.